This TCR beta chain was obtained from a study of graft-versus-host responses after intestinal transplantation. The overall study: Isolated intestinal, liver-intestinal, or multivisceral transplants had been given to the recipients.

Some clones are missing from TCRdb's copy, which holds only in-frame ones; the method was immunoSEQ multiplex PCR. The profile shows more than 80,000 clones, 75% to 90% of them singletons. The CDR3 has 13 residues. Trimming took off 7 bases at V and 7 bases at J, with 14 bases between the two ends. Germline loops: CDR1 SEHNR, CDR2 FQNEAQ (reference sequence). On this clone itself: Its antigen is unidentified.

Study-level results: Detected in recipient marrow were GvH clones, some of which were first observed in ileum or blood.

The clonotype originates from a human donor who received an intestinal transplant. The V call is TRBV7-9, the J call TRBJ2-1; D may correspond to TRBD1 or TRBD2 (5 bases each). Sequencing was performed on unstimulated CD8+ T cells sorted from spleen or lymph node cells, taken before intestinal transplant. The chain's CDR3 is CASTKLWGNEQFF. CDR3 sequence (DNA): TGTGCCAGCACCAAACTGTGGGGGAATGAGCAGTTCTTC.